This T cell receptor beta chain was obtained from a study of blood T cells in healthy people across ages. This clonotype showed up just a few times. This CDR3 is built from 13 residues. Germline CDR1 SGHTA, CDR2 FQGTGA. V was shortened by 2 bases and J by 5 bases, with 9 bases between the two germline ends. Sample-barcoded 5' priming and a J-beta primer mix drove a second PCR of roughly 6 to 12 cycles. TCRdb passed the 5' RACE reads through MiXCR, listing each CDR3 protein once. The sample lists under 1,100,000 distinct CDR3 sequences, roughly 24% occurring once. These data also formed part of another study, on T cells of mothers and their children.

Material: blood. This receptor was identified in a girl aged 2 to 10 in good health. V and J are TRBV7-3 and TRBJ1-1; TRBD1 is a possible D gene (6 bases). The CDR3 here is CASSLGQRTEAFF. The CDR3 nucleotides are TGTGCCAGCAGCTTAGGACAGAGAACTGAAGCTTTCTTT.